This TCR beta chain stems from a study of cytomegalovirus exposure and HLA in healthy donors (dated by TCRdb to about 2017). With respect to the entire study: According to an earlier analysis of a few hundred of the donors, about 180 million T cells yielded 95 million to 140 million unique TCR beta sequences and about 300 Gb of sequence data. In a later genetic analysis, genome-wide SNP genotypes for about three fifths of the roughly 670 donors were used, and that subset was treated as a discovery cohort. An early release covering about 600 HLA-typed donors comprised approximately 290 gigabases of sequencing data and 85 million or so unique TCR sequences. Class I and class II HLA loci were covered by the typing at four-digit resolution. High-throughput TCR immunosequencing, statistical association of individual TCRs with disease status, and machine learning were combined to predict cytomegalovirus infection status. To study patterns of TCR occurrence, a later analysis re-analyzed previously published TCR beta repertoires from 600 to 750 donors and added high-resolution HLA genotyping. All discovery cohort repertoires had been generated on a single sequencing platform. The study was designed to test whether signatures of past pathogen exposure could be identified by cataloging public T cell receptors. Among the 398 genotyped donors, around 81% belonged to the genetic ancestry cluster associated with self-reported Caucasian donors. Roughly 5 DR-DQ haplotypes were handled as single units for association and clustering, since linkage in the cohort was strong. Donor age, sex, ethnicity and CMV serostatus were compiled alongside the repertoire data. The study profiled the T cell repertoires of hundreds of subjects by immunosequencing and related them to cytomegalovirus serostatus. In an earlier analysis of roughly 540 of the donors, high-throughput TCR beta sequencing was used to judge whether each TCR beta V gene segment behaved as functional or pseudogenic. Rather than drawing on any new phenotypic data, the later analysis identified candidate immune exposures from TCR beta sequences and the way those sequences occurred across donors. Across about 380 genotyped donors of the cohort, an average of about 220,000 unique TCR beta nucleotide sequences per donor were sequenced, and roughly 17% of those sequences were non-productive. A separate validation cohort of approximately 120 different subjects was used in addition to the roughly 700-subject first cohort. The number of typed donors differed by locus: about 629-630 for A, B, C, DRB1 and DQB1; some 500 for DQA1; approximately 600 for DPA1; and roughly 490 for DPB1.

CDR1 and CDR2 are drawn from the germline V gene (reference sequence): SSHAT, FNYEAQ. The CDR3 measures 14 amino acids from cysteine to phenylalanine. CDR3 DNA is the only sequence kept; it has 42 bases, read in frame from the first base. V loses 2 bases of germline sequence and J loses 4 bases, and the interval between the two ends is 11 bases. About this clone itself: This clone's antigen is unknown. No base qualities exist here, and no much larger clone lies one base off it.

The cohort comprised some 730 healthy bone marrow donors. Cohort members were all nominally healthy when sampled, although unrecorded immune exposures were likely present. The donor tested CMV seropositive, placing the donor among the 250 to 300 seropositive members of the cohort. Each donor provided a peripheral blood sample, and peripheral blood mononuclear cells were used for TCR beta sequencing. Genomic DNA extraction from the blood cell samples was performed with the Qiagen DNeasy Blood Extraction Kit. Points the paper makes about the study in general: A further reported finding was that TCR beta sequences accurately predicted the HLA-A and HLA-B alleles for most subjects in the first cohort. According to a later analysis, most CMV-associated TCR beta chains appeared to be HLA-restricted, and the HLA associations seemed to be driven largely by CMV exposure. Compared with the roughly 600-donor mean, donors in an Asian-associated ancestry cluster had fewer N-insertions in productive TCRs, according to a later genetic analysis. Most TCR sequences were seen in very few donors, while some public TCRs were found in many individuals. When HLA alleles, especially DR and DQ, strongly co-occurred, attributing TCR associations to individual alleles was difficult. CMV serostatus was the only immune exposure information available for the cohort. In a later analysis, HLA-associated TCR beta chains were found to be more clonally expanded and to have lower generation probabilities than equally common non-associated chains. It was suggested by the authors that the approach could potentially be generalized to other disease states and immunological phenotypes. According to a later analysis, parvovirus B19, influenza, CMV and Epstein-Barr virus appeared linked to several top co-occurrence clusters. Some IMGT-functional V segments, including TRBV6-2 and TRBV6-3, could not be distinguished by the 87-base-pair reads and were therefore excluded. The study listed 150 to 200 TCR beta chains as associated with cytomegalovirus. In this cohort, only TCR beta chains were sequenced, and detectable features were limited by the absence of alpha or paired-chain data. In vitro tests confirmed that a few of the cytomegalovirus-associated TCR beta chains recognize cytomegalovirus antigens. Cytomegalovirus status was reported to be diagnosed by the classifier with high specificity and sensitivity in both the original and validation cohorts. In a later analysis, the rate of TCR association differed among HLA loci, with DRB1 alleles having the most associated TCRs and HLA-C alleles having the fewest. The presence/absence analyses assumed that sequencing depth was roughly uniform across donors, and that assumption may not be true. In a later genetic analysis, a missense DCLRE1C variant was associated with V-gene and J-gene trimming of TCR beta chains, and the association was replicated in an independent cohort. A cluster of highly shared sequence variants was judged likely to be a technical artifact of the sequencing pipeline. Because HLA typing was missing for some donors at each locus, association tests included only the typed subset. An earlier analysis of approximately 540 of the donors showed that most TCR beta V segments appeared in productive rearrangements either about 87% or about 30% of the time, which broadly matched IMGT annotations. In a later analysis, 15,000 to 20,000 TCR beta sequences were associated with specific HLA alleles at a false discovery rate of 0.05. Correlated functional status among segregating V segments might reflect linkage disequilibrium, but an unknown experimental factor could not be ruled out. Because counts were too low, around 17 rarely observed V segments, including chromosome 9 orphons, were left out of the earlier analysis of a few hundred of the donors.

Libraries were built with the immunoSEQ multiplex PCR assay. The multiplex PCR relied on a mix of 60 forward primers for TCR Vbeta segments and 13 reverse primers for TCR Jbeta segments. The CDR3 region of rearranged TCR beta genes was amplified from genomic DNA by a multiplex PCR assay. On the Illumina HiSeq System, the amplified TCR beta libraries were sequenced as 87-base-pair reads. The paper's data handling went like this. Across the roughly 640 repertoires, a later analysis counted 75 million to 90 million unique TCR beta chains, 9 million to 14 million of which were shared by at least two donors. Raw reads were error-corrected and collapsed into unique sequences with a nearest-neighbor algorithm that merged closely related sequences to remove PCR and sequencing errors. CDR3 sequences were aligned to IMGT reference sequences to assign V, D and J gene segments. For a sequence to be retained, at least a six-nucleotide match to both a V gene segment and a J gene segment was required. A rearrangement counted as productive if the CDR3 had no stop codons and remained in frame with V and J, and every other rearrangement counted as non-productive. CDR3 was defined according to IMGT convention as the region running from the second conserved V-encoded cysteine to the conserved J-encoded phenylalanine. In an earlier analysis of around 600 of the donors, sequences lacking an unambiguous match to a single V gene segment were excluded. An earlier analysis of a few hundred of the donors classified V segments as functional when productive rearrangements were above 56.7% and as segregating when the standard deviation between donors was above 5%. A statistical classification framework was built to diagnose cytomegalovirus status from the catalog of TCR beta chain sequences. V and J gene assignment, in a later analysis, came from comparing TCR nucleotide sequences with IMGT/GENE-DB human TR gene sequences. The TCRdist pipeline was used in a later analysis to assign CDR3 sequences and most-parsimonious VDJ recombination scenarios. In a later analysis, each TCR beta chain was defined by its CDR3 amino acid sequence together with its V-gene family, and reads lacking a unique V-gene family were excluded. In a later analysis, 450 to 600 highly shared, low-generation-probability nucleotide sequences were removed to address suspected cross-contamination and a sequencing artifact. In a later analysis, a clonal expansion index was calculated for each public chain from normalized within-repertoire ranks of inferred template counts. A later analysis computed generation probabilities with a VDJ recombination model fitted to out-of-frame rearrangements, and checked the results against IGoR. In a later analysis, hypergeometric tests were used to score TCR-TCR, TCR-HLA and TCR-CMV co-occurrence, with a repertoire-size bias correction applied to TCR pairs. In a later analysis, false discovery rates were estimated by permuting HLA or CMV assignments 20 times. A later analysis grouped co-occurring TCRs with DBSCAN, adding TCRdist sequence similarity when clustering within HLA-allele-positive subsets. Repertoires with fewer than 30,000 or more than 120,000 public chains, plus five repertoires with anomalous nucleotide sharing, were excluded from co-occurrence clustering. In TCRdb, the immuneACCESS table is reduced to in-frame sequences with V and J assigned. These tables do not hold every clone; where another copy was compared, an unresolved V gene accounts for under half, and the others remain unexplained. V, J and clone size derive from that table, while D and trimming were established from the DNA sequence. This sample comprises 150,000 or so clones, 70% to 90% of them detected only once. About 2% of the sample comes from the top ten.

Sequenced material: PBMCs. This sequence originates from a man between 18 and 29 years old in good health and CMV-seropositive. The rearrangement joined TRBV7-7 to TRBJ2-5, and the D gene may be TRBD2, 6 bases matching. The DNA sequence reads TGTGCCAGCAGCTTAAGCCCCGGGGGAGAGACCCAGTACTTC. It codes for CASSLSPGGETQYF.